Listed here are 16 T cell receptor beta chains from one sample, sequenced in a study of blood T cell repertoires in COVID-19. Data came from immunoSEQ multiplex PCR; TCRdb stores just in-frame clones and leaves some out. The data show about 140,000 clones, with over 65% seen just once and around 5.5% held by the top ten. The specimen sequenced was PBMCs or T cells enriched from blood (not recorded which). Every receptor here comes from a woman between 50 and 59 years old who had recovered from COVID-19.

The chain couples TRBV6-2 or TRBV6-3 to TRBJ1-1; D uncertain. Trimming took off 5 bases at V and 2 bases at J, with 15 bases between the two ends. Germline V CDR1 and CDR2: MNHEY, SVGEGT. CDR3 size: 15 residues. Here the CDR3 DNA reads TGTGCCAGCAGTCTCTGGACTTCTCCTAACACTGAAGCTTTCTTT. Translating it yields CASSLWTSPNTEAFF.

The table lists this clone with a count of one. The chain is built from TRBV2 and TRBJ2-3, with D possibly being TRBD2 (6 bases). The germline V gene has CDR1 SNHLY and CDR2 FYNNEI. The V end was cut by 7 bases, the J end by 2 bases, with 16 bases between. The CDR3 sequence is 15 residues long. CDR3 in amino acids: CASTKEGELTDTQYF. CDR3 coding DNA: TGTGCCAGCACCAAGGAGGGAGAACTCACAGATACGCAGTATTTT.

The rearrangement uses TRBV18 and TRBJ2-3, with 7 nucleotides matching TRBD2. The germline CDR1 and CDR2 sequences are KGHSH and LQKENI. The J segment lost 3 bases and the V segment lost 2 bases, leaving 11 bases of the junction unmatched. This CDR3 contains 17 residues. CDR3 bases: TGTGCCAGCTCACCAAACGGAGTAGCGGGCCAGACAGATACGCAGTATTTT. This gives the protein CASSPNGVAGQTDTQYF.

The V call is TRBV29-1, the J call TRBJ1-2, with D perhaps matching TRBD1 (6 bases). V was cut by 0 bases and J by 4 bases, with 27 bases left in between. The germline V gene has CDR1 SQVTM and CDR2 ANQGSEA. The CDR3 loop spans 19 amino acids. CDR3 region: CSVEDRVGTNALGGYGYTF. Written as DNA, the CDR3 is TGCAGCGTTGAAGATCGAGTAGGGACAAACGCCTTGGGTGGCTATGGCTACACCTTC. The variable domain in full, with the rest retrieved from reference TRBV29-1 and TRBJ1-2, is SAVISQKPSRDICQRGTSLTIQCQVDSQVTMMFWYRQQPGQSLTLIATANQGSEATYESGFVIDKFPISRPNLTFSTLTVSNMSPEDSSIYLCSVEDRVGTNALGGYGYTFGSGTRLTVV.

Here the CDR3 reads CASSLPTGGSYGYTF. In nucleotides, the CDR3 is TGCGCCAGCAGCTTACCGACAGGGGGGTCCTATGGCTACACCTTC. The V gene is TRBV5-1, the J gene TRBJ1-2; TRBD1 matches 9 bases. Per germline, CDR1 SGHRS and CDR2 YFSETQ. V was clipped by 2 bases and J by 4 bases; unmatched bases: 6. This CDR3 has 15 amino acids.

The chain links TRBV7-9 to TRBJ1-6; maybe TRBD1 (6 bases). Germline loops: CDR1 SEHNR, CDR2 FQNEAQ (reference sequence). Trimming took 5 bases from V and 3 from J, leaving 20 bases between them. The CDR3 extends over 18 amino acids. In DNA form, the CDR3 reads TGTGCCAGCAGCCTTATATCGGCCAGGGGAGTCTATAATTCACCCCTCCACTTT. Translating gives CASSLISARGVYNSPLHF.

This clone has a single count. The rearrangement uses TRBV6-5 and TRBJ2-7; 9 bases are shared with TRBD2. J was trimmed by 6 bases and V by 6 bases; bases with no gene match: 12. This CDR3 has 15 residues. Germline CDR1 reads MNHEY; CDR2 reads SVGAGI. Written as DNA, the CDR3 is TGTGCCAGCAGCCTCGGTGGTAGCGGGGGAATCGAGCAGTACTTC. Translated: CASSLGGSGGIEQYF.

V gene TRBV28 combines with J gene TRBJ2-1; the match to TRBD2 covers 12 bases. The ends lost 2 bases at V and 12 bases at J; junction bases unmatched: 8. Germline assignment: CDR1 MDHEN and CDR2 SYDVKM. The CDR3 has 15 residues. CDR3 loop: CASSLRASGGARQFF. The CDR3 DNA sequence: TGTGCCAGCAGTTTACGGGCTAGCGGGGGGGCCCGGCAGTTCTTC.

This chain links TRBV7-9 with TRBJ1-1, with a weak D call TRBD1 (6 bases). V was cut by 5 bases and J by 0 bases, with 13 bases left in between. The CDR3 runs to 15 residues. Per the germline V gene, CDR1 is SEHNR and CDR2 is FQNEAQ (reference sequence). The CDR3: CASSKRQALNTEAFF. The CDR3 DNA follows: TGTGCCAGCAGCAAAAGACAGGCCCTGAACACTGAAGCTTTCTTT. The variable domain in full, with the rest retrieved from reference TRBV7-9 and TRBJ1-1, is DTGVSQNPRHKITKRGQNVTFRCDPISEHNRLYWYRQTLGQGPEFLTYFQNEAQLEKSRLLSDRFSAERPKGSFSTLEIQRTEQGDSAMYLCASSKRQALNTEAFFGQGTRLTVV.

This clone was counted only a few times. The chain employs TRBV18 and TRBJ1-5; 9 bases fit TRBD1. Germline-derived CDR1 and CDR2 are KGHSH and LQKENI. This CDR3 is built from 13 residues. Trimming cost V 6 bases and J 4 bases; bases outside gene matches: 1. The CDR3 DNA is TGTGCCAGCTCCGGACAGGGGAATCAGCCCCAGCATTTT. Residues: CASSGQGNQPQHF. Combining the CDR3 with reference TRBV18 and TRBJ1-5 gives the whole variable domain NAGVMQNPRHLVRRRGQEARLRCSPMKGHSHVYWYRQLPEEGLKFMVYLQKENIIDESGMPKERFSAEFPKEGPSILRIQQVVRGDSAAYFCASSGQGNQPQHFGDGTRLSIL.

This clone was detected only once. V gene TRBV7-7 combines with J gene TRBJ2-5; TRBD2 might be the D (7 bases). The V gene's germline CDR1 is SSHAT and CDR2 FNYEAQ (reference sequence). This CDR3 contains 15 residues. Trimming pared 5 bases from V and 2 bases from J, leaving 15 bases between. CDR3 sequence reads: CASSRLAGAQETQYF. DNA for the CDR3: TGTGCCAGCAGCCGACTCGCGGGGGCACAAGAGACCCAGTACTTC.

This clone was counted a few times. The V call is TRBV7-9, the J call TRBJ1-5, with TRBD1 as a possible D gene (6 bases). Looked up from germline, CDR1 is SEHNR and CDR2 is FQNEAQ (reference sequence). The CDR3 extends over 13 amino acids. V was clipped by 4 bases and J by 7 bases, with 11 bases between them. The CDR3 loop is CASSSLQGQPQHF. CDR3 DNA sequence: TGTGCCAGCAGCTCTCTACAGGGACAGCCCCAGCATTTT.

This clone was recorded a few times. The rearrangement links TRBV29-1 to TRBJ2-1; D is unclear. Germline assignment: CDR1 SQVTM and CDR2 ANQGSEA. This CDR3 has 15 amino acids. V lost 3 bases, J lost 3 bases, and 15 bases lay in between. The CDR3 DNA reads as TGCAGCGTTGATGAGGAATCACCATTCTACAATGAGCAGTTCTTC. This sequence encodes CSVDEESPFYNEQFF.

The genes are TRBV4-1 and TRBJ1-4, with 9 bases lining up with TRBD1. Trimming removed 4 bases from V and 5 bases from J; junction bases left unmatched: 11. Germline loops: CDR1 MGHRA, CDR2 YSYEKL. The CDR3 spans 17 residues. The CDR3 DNA sequence: TGCGCCAGCAGCCTAACCGATCTGACAGGGGGAAATGAAAAACTGTTTTTT. Translated: CASSLTDLTGGNEKLFF.

The V call is TRBV5-1, the J call TRBJ2-6; 9 bases align to TRBD1. The CDR3 covers 17 residues. V lost 4 bases to trimming and J lost 2 bases; unmatched junction nucleotides: 7. In germline, CDR1 is SGHRS, CDR2 YFSETQ. The CDR3: CASSLQGAYTGANVLTF. The DNA of the CDR3 is TGCGCCAGCAGCCTACAGGGGGCCTACACTGGGGCCAACGTCCTGACTTTC.

The genes are TRBV5-1 and TRBJ1-4; TRBD1 matches at 8 bases. The CDR3 covers 15 residues. Germline V CDR1 and CDR2: SGHRS, YFSETQ. The ends lost 0 bases at V and 7 bases at J; junction bases unmatched: 5. CDR3 loop: CASSLAAGGGEKLFF. In nucleotides, the CDR3 is TGCGCCAGCAGCTTGGCGGCAGGGGGCGGTGAAAAACTGTTTTTT.